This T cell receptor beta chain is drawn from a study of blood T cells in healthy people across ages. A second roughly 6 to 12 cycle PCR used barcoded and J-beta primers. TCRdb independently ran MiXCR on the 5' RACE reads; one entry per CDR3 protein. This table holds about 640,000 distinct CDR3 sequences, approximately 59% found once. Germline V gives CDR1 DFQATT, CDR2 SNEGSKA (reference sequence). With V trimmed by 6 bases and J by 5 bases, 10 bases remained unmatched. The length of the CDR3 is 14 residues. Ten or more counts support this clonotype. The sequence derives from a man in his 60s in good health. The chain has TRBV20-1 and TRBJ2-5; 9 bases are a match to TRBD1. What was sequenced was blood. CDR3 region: CSAVTGGAVETQYF. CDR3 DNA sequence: TGCAGTGCCGTTACAGGGGGCGCGGTTGAGACCCAGTACTTC.